This passage covers 32 T cell receptor beta chains from one sample sequenced in a study of T-cell memory formation after mild COVID-19. MiXCR, applied by TCRdb to the 5' RACE reads, yields one record per CDR3 protein. The sample lists 250,000 to 350,000 distinct CDR3 sequences, roughly a fifth occurring once. What was sequenced was PBMCs or a T cell subset sorted from them (not recorded which). The receptors here all came from a man younger than 30 who had mild COVID-19 (a few samples of this study predate the infection). Cell type and time point are not known.

Ten or more counts support this clonotype. This chain joins TRBV5-1 and TRBJ2-1; D could derive from TRBD1 or TRBD2 (6 bases each). This CDR3 spans 13 amino acids. Germline values: CDR1 SGHRS, CDR2 YFSETQ. Trimming shortened V by 5 bases and J by 7 bases, and 13 bases separated the two germline ends. The CDR3 DNA reads as TGCGCCAGCAGTCCCCGGAGGGGGAATGAGCAGTTCTTC. Encoded protein: CASSPRRGNEQFF.

CDR3 coding DNA: TGTGCCAGCAGTGACTTAAAGGAGACCCAGTACTTC. Translated, it gives CASSDLKETQYF. The J gene is TRBJ2-5, the V gene TRBV6-4, with no clear D. V was trimmed by 1 base and J by 5 bases, leaving 5 bases between them. Germline V CDR1 and CDR2: MRHNA, SNTAGT. The CDR3 extends over 12 amino acids.

This clonotype was recorded a few times. J is TRBJ1-2 and V is TRBV4-1, with D maybe TRBD1 (5 bases). The V and J ends lost 1 base and 8 bases respectively, with 11 bases between them. In germline, CDR1 is MGHRA, CDR2 YSYEKL. This CDR3 region has 13 residues. CDR3 protein: CASSQVSREGYTF. DNA of the CDR3: TGCGCCAGCAGCCAAGTTAGCAGGGAAGGCTACACCTTC.

This clonotype has only a few counts. The chain employs TRBV29-1 and TRBJ2-2, with TRBD1 matching over 10 bases. Germline V gene lookup returns CDR1 SQVTM and CDR2 ANQGSEA. The V and J ends lost 2 bases and 3 bases, in that order; junction bases with no gene match: 6. The CDR3 is 16 amino acids. The CDR3 DNA follows: TGCAGCGTTGAATGGGGACAGGGGACGGACACCGGGGAGCTGTTTTTT. Translation: CSVEWGQGTDTGELFF.

The gene calls are TRBV12-3 or TRBV12-4 and TRBJ2-2; D is ambiguous. The length of the CDR3 is 12 residues. The V gene lost 5 bases and the J gene lost 3 bases, with 4 bases spanning the gap. CDR3 amino acids: CASSHYTGELFF. In DNA, the CDR3 is TGTGCCAGCAGTCACTACACCGGGGAGCTGTTTTTT.

This clonotype was recorded many times. The chain carries TRBV4-3 and TRBJ2-5; D remains unclear. Germline assignment: CDR1 LGHNA and CDR2 YSLEER. V gave up 1 base and J gave up 1 base, with 13 bases separating them. CDR3 length: 16 residues. CDR3 in DNA: TGCGCCAGCAGCCAAGGGCCACGGCCGGGCCAAGAGACCCAGTACTTC. It is translated as CASSQGPRPGQETQYF.

This clonotype has more than one count but fewer than ten. V is TRBV28 and J is TRBJ2-7; tentatively, D is TRBD1 (5 bases). The CDR3 length is 12 residues. V lost 6 bases to trimming and J lost 9 bases, with 15 bases between them. Germline assignment: CDR1 MDHEN and CDR2 SYDVKM. The CDR3 DNA reads TGTGCCAGCAGCCTGGACACCCGTTGGCAGTACGTC. Translated: CASSLDTRWQYV.

This clonotype has only a few counts. This chain links TRBV6-5 with TRBJ1-1; tentative D call: TRBD1 (5 bases). Between the trimmed V and J ends, which lost 8 bases and 0 bases, there was a span of 10 bases. The germline gives CDR1 MNHEY, CDR2 SVGAGI. The CDR3 loop spans 13 amino acids. Here the CDR3 reads CASLRGMNTEAFF. CDR3 bases: TGTGCCAGCCTGCGGGGGATGAACACTGAAGCTTTCTTT.

This clonotype was seen many times. The CDR3: CASSQDQGRDSPLHF. CDR3 in DNA: TGCGCCAGCAGCCAAGATCAGGGTAGGGATTCACCCCTCCACTTT. The chain links TRBV4-3 to TRBJ1-6; D might be TRBD1 (5 bases). CDR3 length: 15 amino acids. V was clipped by 0 bases and J by 8 bases, with 11 bases between them. CDR1 is LGHNA, CDR2 YSLEER, per germline.

This clonotype turned up a few times. The chain carries TRBV6-2 or TRBV6-3 and TRBJ2-4; D perhaps matches TRBD1 (5 bases). Trimming stripped 6 bases from V and 7 bases from J, with 19 bases between. The CDR3 sequence is 15 residues long. Germline lookup yields CDR1 MNHEY and CDR2 SVGEGT. The CDR3 protein is CASSTPNDSRNIQYF. CDR3 sequence (DNA): TGTGCCAGCAGCACTCCTAACGACAGCCGGAACATTCAGTACTTC.

The V gene is TRBV10-3, the J gene TRBJ2-2; 9 bases align to TRBD2. J was trimmed by 4 bases and V by 0 bases; bases with no gene match: 9. CDR1 and CDR2 from the germline V gene are ENHRY and SYGVKD. The CDR3 has 18 amino acids. The CDR3 nucleotides are TGTGCCATCAGTGAGTCGGCGCTAGCGGGGACATCCACCGGGGAGCTGTTTTTT. The encoded protein is CAISESALAGTSTGELFF.

The chain carries TRBV7-9 and TRBJ1-1, with TRBD1 identical over 9 bases. There are 18 residues in the CDR3. Per the germline V gene, CDR1 is SEHNR and CDR2 is FQNEAQ (reference sequence). V was clipped by 5 bases and J by 3 bases; unmatched bases: 16. CDR3 nucleotides: TGTGCCAGCAGCCAACCGGTCCGGACAGGGGCTGGAGACACTGAAGCTTTCTTT. This codes for CASSQPVRTGAGDTEAFF.

This clonotype showed up many times. In DNA, the CDR3 is TGTGCCAGCAGCTTCGGACTAGCGGACTACAATGAGCAGTTCTTC. Translated: CASSFGLADYNEQFF. This chain uses TRBV11-2 with TRBJ2-1; 10 bases map to TRBD2. Unmatched junction bases numbered 2, after V lost 3 bases and J lost 3 bases. The CDR3 loop spans 15 amino acids. CDR1 SGHAT and CDR2 FQNNGV come from the germline V gene.

Only a few counts were recorded for this clonotype. J is TRBJ1-2 and V is TRBV18, with D perhaps matching TRBD1 (6 bases). CDR3 length equals 14 residues. Trimming pared 4 bases from V and 1 base from J, leaving 10 bases between. Per the germline V gene, CDR1 is KGHSH and CDR2 is LQKENI. The CDR3 loop reads CASSQGQLNYGYTF. Written as DNA, the CDR3 is TGTGCCAGCTCACAAGGACAGCTTAACTATGGCTACACCTTC.

The chain uses TRBV9 and TRBJ1-6, with no clear D. The CDR3 runs to 14 residues. Per the germline V gene, CDR1 is SGDLS and CDR2 is YYNGEE. The V end lost 0 bases, the J end lost 7 bases, and 8 bases lay between the germline ends. The CDR3 loop is CASSVGSGNSPLHF. In nucleotides, the CDR3 is TGTGCCAGCAGCGTAGGTTCGGGGAATTCACCCCTCCACTTT.

The V call is TRBV15, the J call TRBJ2-3; the D is unclear. Trimming removed 5 bases from V and 2 bases from J, with 14 bases in between. Germline CDR1 reads LNHNV; CDR2 reads YYDKDF (reference sequence). The CDR3 covers 15 residues. CDR3 DNA: TGTGCCACCAGCTACCTGACGGGCTTCACAGATACGCAGTATTTT. This codes for CATSYLTGFTDTQYF.

This clonotype was counted between two and nine times. The chain uses TRBV7-2 and TRBJ2-5; D might be TRBD1 or TRBD2, each matching 6 bases. CDR3 size: 13 residues. Germline-derived CDR1 and CDR2 are SGHTA and FQGNSA. Trimming cost V 8 bases and J 5 bases, with 15 bases left between them. CDR3 coding DNA: TGTGCCAGCTTGGGGGGCCCGGTGGAGACCCAGTACTTC. Translating gives CASLGGPVETQYF.

Only one count was recorded for this clonotype. The chain has TRBV9 and TRBJ2-7, with D uncertain. Germline CDR1 and CDR2: SGDLS and YYNGEE. With 0 bases removed from V and 2 bases from J, the gap between germline ends came to 6 bases. This CDR3 has 13 residues. The CDR3 loop is CASSVVHTYEQYF. As DNA, the CDR3 is TGTGCCAGCAGCGTAGTACATACCTACGAGCAGTACTTC.

The V gene is TRBV7-2, the J gene TRBJ1-2; D not certain. Looked up from germline, CDR1 is SGHTA and CDR2 is FQGNSA. The CDR3 consists of 11 residues. Trimming shortened V by 7 bases and J by 7 bases, and 10 bases separated the two germline ends. The CDR3 loop reads CASIYPSGYTF. The CDR3 bases are TGTGCCAGCATTTACCCCAGTGGCTACACCTTC.

The chain combines TRBV9 with TRBJ1-6; unclear D gene. V shed 0 bases and J shed 10 bases, with 17 bases lying between them. Germline lookup yields CDR1 SGDLS and CDR2 YYNGEE. The CDR3 contains 16 residues. CDR3 sequence reads: CASSVAKDAAGSPLHF. DNA of the CDR3: TGTGCCAGCAGCGTAGCAAAGGACGCGGCGGGCTCACCCCTCCACTTT.

This clonotype was seen only a few times. V gene TRBV28 combines with J gene TRBJ2-5, with D possibly being TRBD2 (6 bases). The CDR3 covers 13 residues. Between the trimmed V and J ends, which lost 3 bases and 4 bases, there was a span of 9 bases. Per germline, CDR1 MDHEN and CDR2 SYDVKM. As DNA, the CDR3 is TGTGCCAGCAGTTTGACTAGTAGAGAGACCCAGTACTTC. Its protein is CASSLTSRETQYF.

The chain recombines TRBV4-1 with TRBJ2-2; the D gene is possibly TRBD1 (5 bases). Germline V gene lookup returns CDR1 MGHRA and CDR2 YSYEKL. V was shortened by 2 bases and J by 6 bases, with 10 bases between the two germline ends. CDR3 size: 14 residues. The DNA for the CDR3 is TGCGCCAGCAGCCAAAGGGGCGTATCCGGGGAGCTGTTTTTT. Translating it yields CASSQRGVSGELFF.

The rearrangement joins TRBV7-2 to TRBJ2-1; 7 bases match TRBD1. The V and J ends lost 2 bases and 4 bases, in that order; junction bases with no gene match: 5. The germline gives CDR1 SGHTA, CDR2 FQGNSA. This CDR3 has 15 residues. CDR3 amino acids: CASSLSGQAYNEQFF. In DNA form, the CDR3 reads TGTGCCAGCAGCTTATCAGGACAGGCTTACAATGAGCAGTTCTTC.

This clonotype has ten or more counts. The chain is built from TRBV27 and TRBJ2-2; 10 nucleotides agree with TRBD2. CDR1 and CDR2 from the germline V gene are MNHEY and SMNVEV (reference sequence). This CDR3 comprises 18 residues. With 1 base clipped from V and 1 base from J, the junction kept 6 bases outside the gene matches. CDR3 bases: TGTGCCAGCAGTTTATATCCTAGCGGGGGAAGGAACACCGGGGAGCTGTTTTTT. As protein: CASSLYPSGGRNTGELFF.

The CDR3, as DNA: TGTGCCAGCACCTCCCGGGACTCGGGGGTGATTACGCAGTATTTT. It encodes CASTSRDSGVITQYF. The chain has TRBV12-3 or TRBV12-4 and TRBJ2-3; possibly TRBD2 for D (6 bases). CDR3 length: 15 amino acids. V was cut by 7 bases and J by 8 bases, with 22 bases left in between.

This clonotype was detected only a few times. J is TRBJ1-5 and V is TRBV15; a weak D match, TRBD1 (5 bases). Germline values: CDR1 LNHNV, CDR2 YYDKDF (reference sequence). Trimming stripped 4 bases from V and 9 bases from J, with 10 bases between. The CDR3 is 12 amino acids. CDR3 DNA sequence: TGTGCCACCAGCATGTCGGGGGGGCCCCAGCATTTT. It encodes CATSMSGGPQHF.

This clonotype was recorded a few times. The rearrangement joins TRBV20-1 to TRBJ2-5; TRBD1 agrees at 11 bases. Unmatched junction bases numbered 8, after V lost 2 bases and J lost 3 bases. Germline values: CDR1 DFQATT, CDR2 SNEGSKA (reference sequence). The CDR3 contains 16 residues. This chain's CDR3 is CSARPPPGQGEETQYF. In DNA form, the CDR3 reads TGCAGTGCTAGACCTCCACCGGGACAGGGGGAAGAGACCCAGTACTTC.

In this sample, this clonotype turned up many times. The chain combines TRBV18 with TRBJ2-5; D is perhaps TRBD1 or TRBD2 (5 bases each). Germline V gives CDR1 KGHSH, CDR2 LQKENI. V was shortened by 1 base and J by 3 bases, with 24 bases between the two germline ends. This CDR3 is 19 amino acids long. In DNA form, the CDR3 reads TGTGCCAGCTCACCACTCGCGAGGGTCAGGGAGAGGCGAAAAGAGACCCAGTACTTC. It translates to CASSPLARVRERRKETQYF. Together with reference TRBV18 and TRBJ2-5, the CDR3 gives the full variable domain: NAGVMQNPRHLVRRRGQEARLRCSPMKGHSHVYWYRQLPEEGLKFMVYLQKENIIDESGMPKERFSAEFPKEGPSILRIQQVVRGDSAAYFCASSPLARVRERRKETQYFGPGTRLLVL.

The chain employs TRBV7-9 and TRBJ2-5; TRBD1 matches at 8 bases. Looked up from germline, CDR1 is SEHNR and CDR2 is FQNEAQ (reference sequence). CDR3 length: 14 residues. V lost 6 bases, J lost 4 bases, and 7 bases stayed unmatched. The CDR3 loop reads CASRTGTGGETQYF. For the CDR3, the DNA is TGTGCCAGCAGGACCGGGACAGGAGGAGAGACCCAGTACTTC.

The gene calls are TRBV7-2 and TRBJ2-5, with D perhaps TRBD2 (6 bases). V lost 5 bases to trimming and J lost 6 bases, with 13 bases between them. The CDR3 length is 13 residues. The germline V gene has CDR1 SGHTA and CDR2 FQGNSA. In DNA, the CDR3 is TGTGCCAGCAGCGTCGGGACTCAAAAGACCCAGTACTTC. Amino acid sequence: CASSVGTQKTQYF.

This chain joins TRBV2 and TRBJ2-3, with D perhaps assigned TRBD1 or TRBD2 (5 bases each). Trimming cost V 3 bases and J 4 bases, with 17 bases left between them. This CDR3 has 16 residues. Germline CDR1 is SNHLY and CDR2 is FYNNEI. The CDR3 is CASSDVGRSTPDTQYF. CDR3 sequence (DNA): TGTGCCAGCAGTGATGTGGGACGGAGTACACCAGATACGCAGTATTTT.

The chain uses TRBV6-6 and TRBJ1-6; D might be TRBD1 (6 bases). The CDR3 spans 12 residues. Germline CDR1 MNHNY, CDR2 SVGAGI (reference sequence). The V and J ends lost 7 bases and 9 bases respectively, with 10 bases between them. The CDR3 DNA is TGTGCCAGCACGGGGGCTGGTTCACCCCTCCACTTT. Translation: CASTGAGSPLHF.